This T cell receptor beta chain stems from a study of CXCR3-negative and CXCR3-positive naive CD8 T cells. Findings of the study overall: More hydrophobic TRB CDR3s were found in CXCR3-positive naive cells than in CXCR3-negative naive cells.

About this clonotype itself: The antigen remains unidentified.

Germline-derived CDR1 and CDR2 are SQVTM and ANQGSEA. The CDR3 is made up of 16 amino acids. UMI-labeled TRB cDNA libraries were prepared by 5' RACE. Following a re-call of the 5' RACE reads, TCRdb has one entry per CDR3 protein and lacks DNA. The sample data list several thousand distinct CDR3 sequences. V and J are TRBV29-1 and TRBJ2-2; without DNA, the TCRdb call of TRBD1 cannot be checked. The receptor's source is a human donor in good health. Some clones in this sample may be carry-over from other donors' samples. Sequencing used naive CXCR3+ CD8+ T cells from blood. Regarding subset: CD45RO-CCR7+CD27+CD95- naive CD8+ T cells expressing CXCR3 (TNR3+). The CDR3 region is CSVFRKTGTNTGELFF.